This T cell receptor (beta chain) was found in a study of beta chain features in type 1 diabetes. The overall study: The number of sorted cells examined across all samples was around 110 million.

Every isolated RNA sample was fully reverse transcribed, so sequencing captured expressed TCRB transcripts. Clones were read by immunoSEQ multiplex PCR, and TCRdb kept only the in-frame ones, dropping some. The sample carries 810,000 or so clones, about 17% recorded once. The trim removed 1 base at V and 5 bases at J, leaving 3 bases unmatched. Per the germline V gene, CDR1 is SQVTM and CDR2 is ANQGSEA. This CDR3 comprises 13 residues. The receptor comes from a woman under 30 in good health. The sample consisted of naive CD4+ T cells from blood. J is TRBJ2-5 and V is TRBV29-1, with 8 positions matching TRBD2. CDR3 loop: CSVEAGGTETQYF. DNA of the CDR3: TGCAGCGTTGAAGCGGGGGGGACGGAGACCCAGTACTTC.